The 17 T cell receptor beta chains reported below all come from one sample, sequenced in a study of resident and recirculating memory T cells in vitiligo. The protocol was immunoSEQ multiplex PCR, while the TCRdb copy is restricted to in-frame clones and leaves out a portion. The sample lists 60,000 to 80,000 clones; about 89% were seen once. Sequencing was carried out using blood. The source is a male donor with vitiligo.

This rearrangement joins TRBV9 to TRBJ2-3; D is possibly TRBD1 (5 bases). CDR1 is SGDLS, CDR2 YYNGEE, per germline. Trimming took 5 bases from V and 0 from J, leaving 13 bases between them. This CDR3 has 15 residues. The CDR3 DNA follows: TGTGCCAGCAGACCCCGAACAGGAAGCACAGATACGCAGTATTTT. Translation gives CASRPRTGSTDTQYF.

The chain joins TRBV2 to TRBJ1-1; the match to TRBD1 covers 7 bases. V shed 6 bases and J 4 bases; nucleotides not matched to a gene: 8. CDR1 is SNHLY and CDR2 is FYNNEI in the germline V gene. The CDR3 runs to 14 residues. CDR3 DNA sequence: TGTGCCAGCAGGGTAGTGGCAGGGGGCACTGAAGCTTTCTTT. Translating it yields CASRVVAGGTEAFF.

The chain recombines TRBV6-1 with TRBJ2-7; 8 bases fit TRBD1. The CDR3 sequence is 11 residues long. Trimming cost V 8 bases and J 3 bases; bases outside gene matches: 0. The germline V gene encodes CDR1 MNHNS and CDR2 SASEGT. Here the CDR3 reads CASGQGYEQYF. The CDR3 nucleotides read TGTGCCAGCGGACAGGGCTACGAGCAGTACTTC.

V and J are TRBV19 and TRBJ1-6, with 9 bases matching TRBD1. Germline V lookup: CDR1 LNHDA, CDR2 SQIVND (reference sequence). The CDR3 covers 15 residues. The J segment lost 6 bases and the V segment lost 6 bases, leaving 6 bases of the junction unmatched. The CDR3 DNA follows: TGTGCCAGTAGAGGAGGGGACAGGGTTAATTCACCCCTCCACTTT. It translates to CASRGGDRVNSPLHF.

This clone was detected only a few times. This rearrangement joins TRBV5-4 to TRBJ1-1; a possible D gene is TRBD1 (5 bases). The CDR3 runs to 14 residues. V lost 0 bases and J lost 8, with 14 bases in between. Looked up from germline, CDR1 is SGHNT and CDR2 is YYREEE (reference sequence). The CDR3 DNA is TGTGCCAGCAGCTTGGGACAGACAAACTACGAAGCTTTCTTT. Translated: CASSLGQTNYEAFF.

The chain links TRBV9 to TRBJ2-7; 7 bases are shared with TRBD1. V lost 3 bases to trimming and J lost 2 bases; unmatched junction nucleotides: 5. The CDR3 is made up of 14 amino acids. The germline gives CDR1 SGDLS, CDR2 YYNGEE. The CDR3 sequence is CASSGGQNPYEQYF. CDR3 sequence (DNA): TGTGCCAGCAGCGGGGGACAGAACCCCTACGAGCAGTACTTC. The entire variable domain, with the rest obtained from reference TRBV9 and TRBJ2-7, is as follows: DSGVTQTPKHLITATGQRVTLRCSPRSGDLSVYWYQQSLDQGLQFLIQYYNGEERAKGNILERFSAQQFPDLHSELNLSSLELGDSALYFCASSGGQNPYEQYFGPGTRLTVT.

The genes are TRBV4-1 and TRBJ2-7, with D possibly TRBD1 on 6 matching bases. CDR1 and CDR2 from the germline V gene are MGHRA and YSYEKL. Trimming pared 4 bases from V and 1 base from J, leaving 14 bases between. This CDR3 contains 15 residues. The CDR3 bases are TGCGCCAGCAGCCCCCGATTTGGACAGTCCTACGAGCAGTACTTC. Its translation: CASSPRFGQSYEQYF.

The chain carries TRBV4-1 and TRBJ1-1; possible D gene TRBD1, 6 bases. CDR3 length: 15 residues. V was pared by 1 base and J by 1 base, with 10 bases between. The germline gives CDR1 MGHRA, CDR2 YSYEKL. CDR3 loop: CASSQVQTGNTEAFF. CDR3 bases: TGCGCCAGCAGCCAAGTTCAGACAGGGAACACTGAAGCTTTCTTT.

This chain joins TRBV6-5 and TRBJ2-7; weak D call: TRBD2 (6 bases). The CDR3 contains 14 residues. The ends were cut back, 6 bases at V and 2 bases at J, with 14 bases in the middle. Germline V gene lookup returns CDR1 MNHEY and CDR2 SVGAGI. The CDR3 bases are TGTGCCAGCAGCCCGCGGGAAAGGGCCTACGAGCAGTACTTC. This gives the protein CASSPRERAYEQYF.

This rearrangement joins TRBV5-1 to TRBJ2-1; TRBD2 matches 9 bases. Germline values: CDR1 SGHRS, CDR2 YFSETQ. The V gene end was trimmed by 4 bases and the J gene end by 8 bases; junction bases not matched to a gene: 10. The CDR3 consists of 15 residues. CDR3 DNA: TGCGCCAGCAGCCCCCCGCGGGGGGGCCCCCATGAGCAGTTCTTC. Residues: CASSPPRGGPHEQFF.

This sequence joins TRBV18 and TRBJ2-7; D may be TRBD1 (5 bases). This CDR3 comprises 12 residues. V was clipped by 3 bases and J by 4 bases, with 7 bases between them. Germline-derived CDR1 and CDR2 are KGHSH and LQKENI. CDR3 DNA: TGTGCCAGCTCACCGACAGATTACGAGCAGTACTTC. As protein: CASSPTDYEQYF.

This chain uses TRBV4-2 with TRBJ2-1; 7 bases fit TRBD2. J lost 8 bases, V lost 5 bases, and 9 bases had no gene match. CDR1 LGHNA and CDR2 YNFKEQ come from the germline V gene. CDR3 length equals 14 residues. The chain's CDR3 is CASSVSGGSDEQFF. The DNA of the CDR3 is TGTGCCAGCAGCGTTTCGGGAGGCTCGGATGAGCAGTTCTTC.

The J gene is TRBJ2-1, the V gene TRBV6-5; D perhaps matches TRBD1 (6 bases). Germline CDR1 MNHEY, CDR2 SVGAGI. Trimming pared 2 bases from V and 10 bases from J, leaving 6 bases between. CDR3 length: 11 residues. In DNA, the CDR3 is TGTGCCAGCAGTTACGGGACAGAGCAGTTCTTC. It codes for CASSYGTEQFF.

This clone was observed a few times. The chain recombines TRBV7-2 with TRBJ2-5; the D gene is possibly TRBD1 (6 bases). The germline CDR1 and CDR2 sequences are SGHTA and FQGNSA. This CDR3 contains 15 residues. V lost 1 base and J lost 2, with 11 bases in between. CDR3 nucleotide sequence: TGTGCCAGCAGCTTAGTTGGGGGCCGACAAGAGACCCAGTACTTC. It codes for CASSLVGGRQETQYF.

V usage is TRBV5-6 and J usage is TRBJ2-3; 11 bases fit TRBD1. Trimming at V came to 0 bases and at J to 6 bases, leaving 3 bases not matched to a gene. Germline CDR1 and CDR2: SGHDT and YYEEEE. CDR3 length: 15 residues. CDR3 in amino acids: CASSLGTGGSDTQYF. The DNA for the CDR3 is TGTGCCAGCAGCTTGGGGACAGGGGGCTCCGATACGCAGTATTTT. Drawing the rest from reference TRBV5-6 and TRBJ2-3, the complete variable domain is DAGVTQSPTHLIKTRGQQVTLRCSPKSGHDTVSWYQQALGQGPQFIFQYYEEEERQRGNFPDRFSGHQFPNYSSELNVNALLLGDSALYLCASSLGTGGSDTQYFGPGTRLTVL.

The V gene is TRBV30, the J gene TRBJ2-5, with 9 bases fitting TRBD2. The CDR3 length is 13 residues. Germline loops: CDR1 GTSNPN, CDR2 SVGIG (reference sequence). V was clipped by 5 bases and J by 5 bases; unmatched bases: 6. This CDR3 is CAWAGGSLETQYF. In DNA form, the CDR3 reads TGTGCCTGGGCGGGGGGGTCCCTGGAGACCCAGTACTTC.

The chain has TRBV6-1 and TRBJ1-3, with D unclear. The length of the CDR3 is 12 residues. The V gene's germline CDR1 is MNHNS and CDR2 SASEGT. Trimming cost V 11 bases and J 4 bases, with 12 bases left between them. The DNA of the CDR3 is TGTGCCTGCGCCGGTTCAGGAAACACCATATATTTT. Translating gives CACAGSGNTIYF.